This is a list of T cell receptor beta chains from one sample in a study of OX40 agonist ivuxolimab in advanced cancers. Data came from immunoSEQ multiplex PCR; TCRdb stores just in-frame clones and leaves some out. The data contain about 59,000 clones, about 94% of them seen just once; the ten biggest clones take up around 20%. This material consisted of CD4+ or CD8+ T cells sorted from blood, taken in a trial of the OX40 agonist ivuxolimab. The origin of the receptors is an adult with an advanced solid tumor such as melanoma, head and neck, liver or kidney cancer. Each CDR3 is given with its conserved first and last residue. Fields, in order: D gene, V gene, clone size, J gene, CDR3 protein, CDR3 DNA. A D gene is named only where the DNA matches it firmly. Clone size is given for some rows only: seen once, a few or many times, or a class if the clone is expanded.

D gene: .; V gene: TRBV14; clone size: .; J gene: TRBJ1-1; CDR3 protein: CASSPRTWDTEAFF; CDR3 DNA: TGTGCCAGCAGCCCGAGAACCTGGGACACTGAAGCTTTCTTT
D gene: .; V gene: TRBV6-6; clone size: .; J gene: TRBJ2-1; CDR3 protein: CASHGPGEQFF; CDR3 DNA: TGTGCCAGCCACGGTCCGGGGGAGCAGTTCTTC
D gene: TRBD2; V gene: TRBV4-1; clone size: .; J gene: TRBJ2-5; CDR3 protein: CASSQDGPSGRRETQYF; CDR3 DNA: TGCGCCAGCAGCCAAGACGGGCCTAGCGGGAGGCGAGAGACCCAGTACTTC
D gene: .; V gene: TRBV7-9; clone size: .; J gene: TRBJ2-1; CDR3 protein: CASSPRSYNEQFF; CDR3 DNA: TGTGCCAGCAGCCCCAGGTCCTACAATGAGCAGTTCTTC
D gene: .; V gene: TRBV5-6; clone size: .; J gene: TRBJ2-1; CDR3 protein: CASSLIALSGDEQFF; CDR3 DNA: TGTGCCAGCAGCTTGATAGCCCTATCGGGCGATGAGCAGTTCTTC
D gene: .; V gene: TRBV5-1; clone size: .; J gene: TRBJ1-2; CDR3 protein: CASSLVAGQQGGYTF; CDR3 DNA: TGCGCCAGCAGCTTGGTCGCGGGGCAACAGGGTGGCTACACCTTC
D gene: TRBD1; V gene: TRBV27; clone size: once; J gene: TRBJ2-1; CDR3 protein: CASSLGTVYNEQFF; CDR3 DNA: TGTGCCAGCAGTCTAGGGACAGTATACAATGAGCAGTTCTTC
D gene: .; V gene: TRBV18; clone size: .; J gene: TRBJ2-1; CDR3 protein: CASSPRQGYNEQFF; CDR3 DNA: TGTGCCAGCTCACCACGGCAGGGATACAATGAGCAGTTCTTC
D gene: .; V gene: TRBV27; clone size: .; J gene: TRBJ2-7; CDR3 protein: CASSWGTEIYEQYF; CDR3 DNA: TGTGCCAGCAGTTGGGGGACCGAAATTTACGAGCAGTACTTC
D gene: .; V gene: TRBV7-9; clone size: few; J gene: TRBJ1-5; CDR3 protein: CASSLDGDSNQPQHF; CDR3 DNA: TGTGCCAGCAGCTTAGATGGCGATAGCAATCAGCCCCAGCATTTT
D gene: .; V gene: TRBV4-2; clone size: .; J gene: TRBJ2-1; CDR3 protein: CASSQDGDEQFF; CDR3 DNA: TGTGCCAGCAGCCAAGATGGGGATGAGCAGTTCTTC
D gene: TRBD2; V gene: TRBV28; clone size: once; J gene: TRBJ2-3; CDR3 protein: CASSWTSGSTDTQYF; CDR3 DNA: TGTGCCAGCAGCTGGACTAGCGGTTCCACAGATACGCAGTATTTT
D gene: TRBD1; V gene: TRBV6-5; clone size: .; J gene: TRBJ1-2; CDR3 protein: CASSWRQGISGGYTF; CDR3 DNA: TGTGCCAGCAGTTGGCGACAGGGCATCTCGGGTGGCTACACCTTC
D gene: TRBD1; V gene: TRBV28; clone size: .; J gene: TRBJ2-7; CDR3 protein: CASSSGQGVGYEQYF; CDR3 DNA: TGTGCCAGCAGTTCCGGACAGGGTGTGGGGTACGAGCAGTACTTC
D gene: .; V gene: TRBV7-9; clone size: .; J gene: TRBJ1-2; CDR3 protein: CASSTADSNYGYTF; CDR3 DNA: TGTGCCAGCAGCACAGCGGACAGTAACTATGGCTACACCTTC
D gene: .; V gene: TRBV2; clone size: .; J gene: TRBJ1-1; CDR3 protein: CASSEAPGGGKSTEAFF; CDR3 DNA: TGTGCCAGCAGTGAAGCGCCTGGGGGAGGGAAGAGCACTGAAGCTTTCTTT
D gene: TRBD2; V gene: TRBV9; clone size: .; J gene: TRBJ2-7; CDR3 protein: CASSVGWTSGTYEQYF; CDR3 DNA: TGTGCCAGCAGCGTAGGCTGGACTAGCGGTACCTACGAGCAGTACTTC
D gene: TRBD2; V gene: TRBV4-3; clone size: .; J gene: TRBJ2-2; CDR3 protein: CASSQEQFLAGRTGELFF; CDR3 DNA: TGCGCCAGCAGCCAAGAGCAGTTTCTAGCGGGAAGGACCGGGGAGCTGTTTTTT
D gene: .; V gene: TRBV30; clone size: .; J gene: TRBJ1-4; CDR3 protein: CAWGVEGSEKLFF; CDR3 DNA: TGTGCCTGGGGGGTGGAGGGTAGTGAAAAACTGTTTTTT
D gene: .; V gene: TRBV7-9; clone size: .; J gene: TRBJ2-7; CDR3 protein: CASSLATDYEQYF; CDR3 DNA: TGTGCCAGCAGCCTTGCAACCGACTACGAGCAGTACTTC
D gene: .; V gene: TRBV7-9; clone size: .; J gene: TRBJ2-1; CDR3 protein: CASSLPTTEQFF; CDR3 DNA: TGTGCCAGCAGCTTACCGACTACTGAGCAGTTCTTC
D gene: .; V gene: TRBV27; clone size: .; J gene: TRBJ1-1; CDR3 protein: CASSLGVSLNTEAFF; CDR3 DNA: TGTGCCAGCAGTTTAGGGGTTTCATTGAACACTGAAGCTTTCTTT
D gene: .; V gene: TRBV6-5; clone size: .; J gene: TRBJ2-1; CDR3 protein: CASSPGNSYNEQFF; CDR3 DNA: TGTGCCAGCAGCCCGGGAAACTCTTACAATGAGCAGTTCTTC
D gene: TRBD1; V gene: TRBV5-6; clone size: .; J gene: TRBJ1-2; CDR3 protein: CASSPGQAPYGYTF; CDR3 DNA: TGTGCCAGCAGCCCCGGACAGGCCCCCTATGGCTACACCTTC
D gene: TRBD1; V gene: TRBV5-1; clone size: .; J gene: TRBJ2-5; CDR3 protein: CASSQGTGGSETQYF; CDR3 DNA: TGCGCCAGCAGCCAAGGGACAGGGGGTAGCGAGACCCAGTACTTC
D gene: .; V gene: TRBV21-1; clone size: .; J gene: TRBJ2-3; CDR3 protein: CASSKLGTWTSGRARDTQYF; CDR3 DNA: TGTGCCAGCAGCAAACTGGGGACTTGGACTAGCGGGAGGGCCAGAGATACGCAGTATTTT
D gene: .; V gene: TRBV9; clone size: .; J gene: TRBJ2-7; CDR3 protein: CASSIGGDPGYEQYF; CDR3 DNA: TGTGCCAGCAGCATAGGAGGGGACCCGGGCTACGAGCAGTACTTC
D gene: TRBD2; V gene: TRBV27; clone size: .; J gene: TRBJ2-1; CDR3 protein: CASSQGLAAYNEQFF; CDR3 DNA: TGTGCCAGCAGTCAAGGACTAGCGGCTTACAATGAGCAGTTCTTC